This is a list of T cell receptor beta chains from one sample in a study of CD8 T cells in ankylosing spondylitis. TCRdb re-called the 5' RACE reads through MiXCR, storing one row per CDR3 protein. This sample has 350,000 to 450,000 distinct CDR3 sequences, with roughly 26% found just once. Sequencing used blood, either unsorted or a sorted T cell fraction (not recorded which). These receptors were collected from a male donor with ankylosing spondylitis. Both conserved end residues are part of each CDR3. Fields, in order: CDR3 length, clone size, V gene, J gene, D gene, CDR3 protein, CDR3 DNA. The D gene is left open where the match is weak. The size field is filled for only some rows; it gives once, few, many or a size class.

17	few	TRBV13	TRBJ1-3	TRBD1	CASSLGNRGTSGNTIYF	TGTGCCAGCAGCTTAGGCAACAGGGGGACCTCTGGAAACACCATATATTTT
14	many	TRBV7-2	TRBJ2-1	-	CASSLGGLYSEQFF	TGTGCCAGCAGCCTAGGGGGGTTATACAGTGAGCAGTTCTTC
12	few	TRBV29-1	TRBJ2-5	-	CSVGPGQETQYF	TGCAGCGTTGGCCCAGGGCAAGAGACCCAGTACTTC
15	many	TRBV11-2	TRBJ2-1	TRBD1	CASSPDRGFYNEQFF	TGTGCCAGCAGCCCTGACAGGGGGTTCTACAATGAGCAGTTCTTC
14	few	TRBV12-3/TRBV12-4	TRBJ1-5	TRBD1	CASSGGTGRQPQHF	TGTGCCAGCAGCGGTGGGACAGGGAGACAGCCCCAGCATTTT
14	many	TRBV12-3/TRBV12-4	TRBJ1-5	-	CASSLRQRNQPQHF	TGTGCCAGCAGTCTCAGACAGCGCAATCAGCCCCAGCATTTT
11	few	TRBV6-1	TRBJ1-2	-	CASSEMAGYTF	TGTGCCAGCAGTGAAATGGCGGGCTACACCTTC
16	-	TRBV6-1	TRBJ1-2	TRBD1	CASSENWGQGNYGYTF	TGTGCCAGCAGTGAGAACTGGGGACAGGGGAACTATGGCTACACCTTC
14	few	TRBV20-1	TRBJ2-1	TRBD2	CNPGGGLAGVEQFF	TGCAATCCTGGAGGAGGACTAGCGGGAGTAGAGCAGTTCTTC
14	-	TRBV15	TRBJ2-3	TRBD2	CATSTGTSGYTQYF	TGTGCCACCAGTACCGGGACTAGCGGGTATACGCAGTATTTT
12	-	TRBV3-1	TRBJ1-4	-	CASGGVDEKLFF	TGTGCCAGTGGGGGCGTGGATGAAAAACTGTTTTTT
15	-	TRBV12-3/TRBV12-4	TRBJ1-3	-	CASSRRQASGNTIYF	TGTGCCAGCAGTAGAAGACAGGCCTCTGGAAACACCATATATTTT
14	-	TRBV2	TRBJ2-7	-	CASSRQSGSYEQYF	TGTGCCAGCAGTAGGCAGTCGGGGTCCTACGAGCAGTACTTC
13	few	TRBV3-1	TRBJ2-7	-	CASSLYGSYEQYF	TGTGCCAGCAGCCTGTACGGCTCCTACGAGCAGTACTTC
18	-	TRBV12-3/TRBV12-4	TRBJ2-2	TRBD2	CASISRGLAGGRTGELFF	TGTGCCAGCATCTCCAGGGGCCTAGCGGGAGGTCGGACCGGGGAGCTGTTTTTT
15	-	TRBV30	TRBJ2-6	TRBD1	CAWKTGTSGANVLTF	TGTGCCTGGAAGACAGGGACCTCTGGGGCCAACGTCCTGACTTTC
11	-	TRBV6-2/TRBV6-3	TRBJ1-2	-	CASSSLYGYTF	TGTGCCAGCAGTTCCCTCTATGGCTACACCTTC
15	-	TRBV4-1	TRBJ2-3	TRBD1	CASSQADRGVDTQYF	TGCGCCAGCAGCCAAGCCGACAGGGGTGTGGATACGCAGTATTTT
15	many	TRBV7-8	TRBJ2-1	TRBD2	CASSLGAGGNNEQFF	TGTGCCAGCAGCTTGGGGGCGGGAGGGAACAATGAGCAGTTCTTC
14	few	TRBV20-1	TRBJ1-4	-	CSARDFGQNEKLFF	TGCAGTGCTAGAGATTTCGGACAGAATGAAAAACTGTTTTTT
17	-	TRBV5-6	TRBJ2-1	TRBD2	CASSIYSGPKTHNEQFF	TGTGCCAGCAGCATTTATAGCGGGCCGAAGACGCACAATGAGCAGTTCTTC
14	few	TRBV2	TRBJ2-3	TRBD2	CASRPSGSRDTQYF	TGTGCCAGCAGACCTAGCGGGAGCAGAGATACGCAGTATTTT
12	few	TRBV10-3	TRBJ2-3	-	CAISEPLDTQYF	TGTGCCATCAGTGAGCCTTTGGATACGCAGTATTTT
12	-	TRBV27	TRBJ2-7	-	CATVPGHYEQYF	TGTGCCACCGTCCCGGGACACTACGAGCAGTACTTC
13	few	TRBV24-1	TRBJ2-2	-	CATSAQLTGELFF	TGTGCCACCAGTGCACAATTAACCGGGGAGCTGTTTTTT
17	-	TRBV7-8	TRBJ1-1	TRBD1	CASSLRTGGKRNTEAFF	TGTGCCAGCAGTCTTAGGACAGGGGGCAAAAGGAACACTGAAGCTTTCTTT
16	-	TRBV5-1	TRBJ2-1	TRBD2	CASSPGLADQMDEQFF	TGCGCCAGCAGCCCGGGACTAGCGGACCAAATGGATGAGCAGTTCTTC
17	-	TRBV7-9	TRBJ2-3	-	CASSLRGAPLSTDTQYF	TGTGCCAGCAGCTTACGCGGGGCCCCCTTAAGCACAGATACGCAGTATTTT
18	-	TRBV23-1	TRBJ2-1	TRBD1	CASTLPGTGSRSYNEQFF	TGCGCCAGCACTCTTCCCGGGACAGGGAGCAGATCCTACAATGAGCAGTTCTTC
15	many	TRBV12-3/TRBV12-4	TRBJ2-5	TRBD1	CASSTIQQGAETQYF	TGTGCCAGCAGTACCATTCAACAGGGGGCAGAGACCCAGTACTTC
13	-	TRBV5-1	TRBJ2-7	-	CASSLDGVEEQYF	TGCGCCAGCAGCTTGGACGGGGTCGAGGAGCAGTACTTC
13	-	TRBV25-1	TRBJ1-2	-	CASRELRGGGYTF	TGTGCCAGCAGGGAGCTGAGGGGTGGTGGCTACACCTTC
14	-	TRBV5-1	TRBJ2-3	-	CASSSQGGTDTQYF	TGCGCCAGCAGCTCACAGGGAGGCACAGATACGCAGTATTTT
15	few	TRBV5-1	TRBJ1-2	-	CASSLGTGLNYGYTF	TGCGCCAGCAGCTTGGGAACAGGACTAAACTATGGCTACACCTTC
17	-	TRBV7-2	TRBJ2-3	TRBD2	CASSPGLAGTSTDTQYF	TGTGCCAGCAGCCCAGGACTAGCGGGTACTAGCACAGATACGCAGTATTTT
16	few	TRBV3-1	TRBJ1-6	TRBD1	CASSQERGGQRTPLHF	TGTGCCAGCAGCCAAGAGAGGGGGGGACAGAGAACTCCCCTCCACTTT
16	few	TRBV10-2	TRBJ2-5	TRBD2	CASRGTSGTRKGTQYF	TGCGCCAGCCGGGGGACTAGCGGGACCCGGAAGGGGACCCAGTACTTC
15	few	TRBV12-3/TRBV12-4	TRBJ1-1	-	CASSLPDRTNTEAFF	TGTGCCAGCAGTTTACCCGACAGGACGAACACTGAAGCTTTCTTT
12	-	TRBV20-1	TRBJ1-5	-	CSAILGDQPQHF	TGCAGTGCTATCCTAGGGGATCAGCCCCAGCATTTT
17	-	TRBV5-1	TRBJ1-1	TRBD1	CASSLASGGNMNTEAFF	TGCGCCAGCAGCTTGGCTTCAGGGGGAAACATGAACACTGAAGCTTTCTTT
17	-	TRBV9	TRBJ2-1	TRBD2	CASSAPGLAGGTNEQFF	TGTGCCAGCAGCGCTCCGGGACTAGCGGGAGGGACCAATGAGCAGTTCTTC
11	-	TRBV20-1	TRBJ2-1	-	CSAFMGLGQFF	TGCAGTGCTTTCATGGGACTGGGGCAGTTCTTC
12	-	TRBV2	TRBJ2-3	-	CASSTSADTQYF	TGTGCCAGCAGTACTTCCGCAGATACGCAGTATTTT
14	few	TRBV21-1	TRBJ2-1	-	CASSKGRRYNEQFF	TGTGCCAGCAGCAAAGGTCGCAGGTACAATGAGCAGTTCTTC
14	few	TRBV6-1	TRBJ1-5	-	CASSVQTANQPQHF	TGTGCCAGCAGTGTTCAGACAGCGAATCAGCCCCAGCATTTT
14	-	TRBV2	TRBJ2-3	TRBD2	CARRESSGRDTQYF	TGTGCCAGAAGAGAGAGTAGCGGGAGGGATACGCAGTATTTT
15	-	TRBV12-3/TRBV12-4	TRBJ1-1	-	CASSSRGRGKTEAFF	TGTGCCAGCAGTAGTCGGGGAAGAGGTAAGACTGAAGCTTTCTTT
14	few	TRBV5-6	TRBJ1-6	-	CASSFRDRNSPLHF	TGTGCCAGCAGCTTCCGGGACCGCAATTCACCCCTCCACTTT